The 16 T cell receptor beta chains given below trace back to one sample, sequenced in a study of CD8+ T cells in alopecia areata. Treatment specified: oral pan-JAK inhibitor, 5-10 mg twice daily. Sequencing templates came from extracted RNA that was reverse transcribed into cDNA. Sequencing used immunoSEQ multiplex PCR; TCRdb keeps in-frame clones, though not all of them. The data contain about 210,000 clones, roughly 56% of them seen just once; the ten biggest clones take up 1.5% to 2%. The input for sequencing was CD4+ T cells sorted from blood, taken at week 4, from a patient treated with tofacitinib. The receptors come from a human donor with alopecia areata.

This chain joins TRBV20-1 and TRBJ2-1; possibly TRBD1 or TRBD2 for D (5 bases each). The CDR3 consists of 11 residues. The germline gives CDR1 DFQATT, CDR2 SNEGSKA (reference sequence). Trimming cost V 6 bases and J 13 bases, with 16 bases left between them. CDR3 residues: CSATLGTAQFF. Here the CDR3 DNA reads TGCAGTGCAACCCTCGGGACGGCCCAGTTCTTC.

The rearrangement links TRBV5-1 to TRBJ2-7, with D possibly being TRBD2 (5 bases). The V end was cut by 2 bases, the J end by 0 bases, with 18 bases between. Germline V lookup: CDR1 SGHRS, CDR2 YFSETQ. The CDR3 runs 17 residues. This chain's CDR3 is CASSFGLATSRSYEQYF. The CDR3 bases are TGCGCCAGCAGCTTCGGGTTAGCGACATCCCGCTCCTACGAGCAGTACTTC. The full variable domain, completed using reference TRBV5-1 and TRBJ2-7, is KAGVTQTPRYLIKTRGQQVTLSCSPISGHRSVSWYQQTPGQGLQFLFEYFSETQRNKGNFPGRFSGRQFSNSRSEMNVSTLELGDSALYLCASSFGLATSRSYEQYFGPGTRLTVT.

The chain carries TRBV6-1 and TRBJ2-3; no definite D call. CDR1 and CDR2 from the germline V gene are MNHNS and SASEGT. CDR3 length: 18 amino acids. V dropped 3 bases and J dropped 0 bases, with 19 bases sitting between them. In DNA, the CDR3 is TGTGCCAGCAGTGATGCTCTTGGCAGGCTAATAAGCACAGATACGCAGTATTTT. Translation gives CASSDALGRLISTDTQYF.

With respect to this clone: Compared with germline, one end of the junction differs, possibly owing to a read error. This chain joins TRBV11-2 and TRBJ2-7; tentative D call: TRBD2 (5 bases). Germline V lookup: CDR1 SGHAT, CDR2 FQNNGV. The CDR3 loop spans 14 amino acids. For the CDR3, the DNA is TGTGCCAGCAACTTAGATCGGGGAGACTACGAGCAGTACTTC. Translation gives CASNLDRGDYEQYF. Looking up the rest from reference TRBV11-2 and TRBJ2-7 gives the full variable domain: EAGVAQSPRYKIIEKRQSVAFWCNPISGHATLYWYQQILGQGPKLLIQFQNNGVVDDSQLPKDRFSAERLKGVDSTLKIQPAKLEDSAVYLCASNLDRGDYEQYFGPGTRLTVT.

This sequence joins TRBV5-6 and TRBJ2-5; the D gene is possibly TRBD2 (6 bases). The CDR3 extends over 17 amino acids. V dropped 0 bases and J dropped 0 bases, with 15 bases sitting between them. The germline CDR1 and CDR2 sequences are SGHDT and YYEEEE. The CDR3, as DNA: TGTGCCAGCAGCTTGGTAATTGGGAGGAGCGACCAAGAGACCCAGTACTTC. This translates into CASSLVIGRSDQETQYF. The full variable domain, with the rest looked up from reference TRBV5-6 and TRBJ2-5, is DAGVTQSPTHLIKTRGQQVTLRCSPKSGHDTVSWYQQALGQGPQFIFQYYEEEERQRGNFPDRFSGHQFPNYSSELNVNALLLGDSALYLCASSLVIGRSDQETQYFGPGTRLLVL.

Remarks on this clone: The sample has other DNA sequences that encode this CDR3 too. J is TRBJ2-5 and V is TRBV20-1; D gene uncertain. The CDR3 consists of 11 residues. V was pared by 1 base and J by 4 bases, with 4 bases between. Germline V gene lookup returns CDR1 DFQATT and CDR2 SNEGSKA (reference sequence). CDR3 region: CSARVGETQYF. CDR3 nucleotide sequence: TGCAGTGCTAGAGTCGGAGAGACCCAGTACTTC.

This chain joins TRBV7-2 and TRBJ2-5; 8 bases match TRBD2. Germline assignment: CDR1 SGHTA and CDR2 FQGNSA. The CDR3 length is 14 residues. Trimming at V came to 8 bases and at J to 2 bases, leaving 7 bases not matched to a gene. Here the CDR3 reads CASGLAGRQETQYF. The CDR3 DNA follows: TGTGCCAGCGGGTTAGCGGGGCGTCAAGAGACCCAGTACTTC.

For the CDR3, the DNA is TGTGCCAGCAGGGGACAGGGCGGAAACACCATATATTTT. Translation: CASRGQGGNTIYF. The gene calls are TRBV25-1 and TRBJ1-3; 9 positions agree with TRBD1. This CDR3 region has 13 residues. V shed 6 bases and J 4 bases; nucleotides not matched to a gene: 1. The germline V gene encodes CDR1 MGHDK and CDR2 SYGVNS.

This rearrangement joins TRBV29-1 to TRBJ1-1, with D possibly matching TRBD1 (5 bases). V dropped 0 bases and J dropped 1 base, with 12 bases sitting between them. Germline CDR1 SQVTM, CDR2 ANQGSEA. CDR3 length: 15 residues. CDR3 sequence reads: CSVEDWGKRNTEAFF. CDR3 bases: TGCAGCGTTGAAGATTGGGGCAAGCGGAACACTGAAGCTTTCTTT.

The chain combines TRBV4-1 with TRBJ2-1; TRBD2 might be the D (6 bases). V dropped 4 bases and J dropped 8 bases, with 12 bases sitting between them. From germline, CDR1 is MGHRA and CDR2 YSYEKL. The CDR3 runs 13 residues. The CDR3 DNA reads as TGCGCCAGCAGCCGAGGAGGGCTGGATGAGCAGTTCTTC. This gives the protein CASSRGGLDEQFF.

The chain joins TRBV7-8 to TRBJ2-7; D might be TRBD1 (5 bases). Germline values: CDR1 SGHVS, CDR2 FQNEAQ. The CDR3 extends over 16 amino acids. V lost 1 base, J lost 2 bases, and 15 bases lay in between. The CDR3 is CASSLDETANTYEQYF. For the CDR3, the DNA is TGTGCCAGCAGCTTAGATGAGACAGCCAACACCTACGAGCAGTACTTC. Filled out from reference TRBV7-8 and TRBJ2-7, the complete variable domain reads GAGVSQSPRYKVAKRGQDVALRCDPISGHVSLFWYQQALGQGPEFLTYFQNEAQLDKSGLPSDRFFAERPEGSVSTLKIQRTQQEDSAVYLCASSLDETANTYEQYFGPGTRLTVT.

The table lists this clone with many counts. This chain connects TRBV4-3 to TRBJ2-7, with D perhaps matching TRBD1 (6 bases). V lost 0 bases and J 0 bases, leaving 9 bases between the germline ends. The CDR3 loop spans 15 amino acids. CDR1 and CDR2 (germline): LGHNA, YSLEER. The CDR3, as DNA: TGCGCCAGCAGCCAAGATATAGGGGGCTCCTACGAGCAGTACTTC. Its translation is CASSQDIGGSYEQYF.

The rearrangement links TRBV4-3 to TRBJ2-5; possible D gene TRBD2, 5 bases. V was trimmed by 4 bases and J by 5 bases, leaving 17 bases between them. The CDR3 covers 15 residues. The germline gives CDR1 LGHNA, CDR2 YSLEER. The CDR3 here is CASSRLNGEGETQYF. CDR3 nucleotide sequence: TGCGCCAGCAGCCGCCTAAACGGCGAGGGCGAGACCCAGTACTTC.

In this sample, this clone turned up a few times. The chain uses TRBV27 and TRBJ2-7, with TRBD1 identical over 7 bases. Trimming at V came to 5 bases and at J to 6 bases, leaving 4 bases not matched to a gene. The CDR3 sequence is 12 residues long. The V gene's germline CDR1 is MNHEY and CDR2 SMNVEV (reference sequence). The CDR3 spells CASSHSGGEQYF. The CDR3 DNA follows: TGTGCCAGCAGTCACTCAGGGGGCGAGCAGTACTTC.

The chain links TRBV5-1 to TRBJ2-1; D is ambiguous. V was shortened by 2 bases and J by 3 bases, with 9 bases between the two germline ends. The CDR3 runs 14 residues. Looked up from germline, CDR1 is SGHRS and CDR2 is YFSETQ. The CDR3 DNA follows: TGCGCCAGCAGCTTAAGGCCAGACTACAATGAGCAGTTCTTC. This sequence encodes CASSLRPDYNEQFF. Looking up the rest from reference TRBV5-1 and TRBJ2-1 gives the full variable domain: KAGVTQTPRYLIKTRGQQVTLSCSPISGHRSVSWYQQTPGQGLQFLFEYFSETQRNKGNFPGRFSGRQFSNSRSEMNVSTLELGDSALYLCASSLRPDYNEQFFGPGTRLTVL.

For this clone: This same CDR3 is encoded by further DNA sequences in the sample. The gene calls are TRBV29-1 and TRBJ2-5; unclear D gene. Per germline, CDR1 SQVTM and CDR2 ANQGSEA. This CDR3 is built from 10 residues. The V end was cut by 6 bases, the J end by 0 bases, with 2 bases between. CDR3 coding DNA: TGCAGCGTAGACCAAGAGACCCAGTACTTC. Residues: CSVDQETQYF.